This entry concerns a single T cell receptor beta chain. In the PCR, 60 Vbeta and 13 Jbeta primers were used. Assay: immunoSEQ multiplex PCR; the TCRdb copy retains only in-frame clones and omits some. The sample has 150,000 or so clones, around 80% seen once; the top ten hold about 1.4%. The sample comes from a study of cytomegalovirus exposure and HLA in healthy donors. Sequenced sample: PBMCs. The TCR originated in a man aged 35 to 55 in good health and CMV-seronegative.

The CDR3 DNA sequence: TGTGCCAGCAGTTTATCTTGGACAGATAGCAATCAGCCCCAGCATTTT. The encoded protein is CASSLSWTDSNQPQHF. The rearrangement joins TRBV27 to TRBJ1-5; TRBD1 might be the D (6 bases). Germline V gives CDR1 MNHEY, CDR2 SMNVEV (reference sequence). V lost 0 bases to trimming and J lost 0 bases, with 9 bases between them. The CDR3 covers 16 residues.